This TCR beta chain was identified in a study of blood T cell repertoires in COVID-19. Study-level information: Sample material is recorded as cDNA or gDNA derived from T cells, B-cell-depleted T cells, or PBMCs.

This CDR3 spans 17 amino acids. The V segment lost 6 bases and the J segment 0 bases; nucleotides outside the gene matches: 11. Germline V lookup: CDR1 SGHVS, CDR2 FQNEAQ. TCRdb's table, derived via immunoSEQ multiplex PCR, lists solely in-frame clones and lacks some. The sample contains around 77,000 clones, more than 90% of which appear only once. The source material was peripheral blood. This sequence joins TRBV7-8 and TRBJ1-2; 9 nucleotides align to TRBD1. This sequence was found in a woman older than 75 with active or convalescent COVID-19. The CDR3 DNA follows: TGTGCCAGCAGAAAAACAGGGGGCCCTAGTACTAACTATGGCTACACCTTC. Amino acids: CASRKTGGPSTNYGYTF.